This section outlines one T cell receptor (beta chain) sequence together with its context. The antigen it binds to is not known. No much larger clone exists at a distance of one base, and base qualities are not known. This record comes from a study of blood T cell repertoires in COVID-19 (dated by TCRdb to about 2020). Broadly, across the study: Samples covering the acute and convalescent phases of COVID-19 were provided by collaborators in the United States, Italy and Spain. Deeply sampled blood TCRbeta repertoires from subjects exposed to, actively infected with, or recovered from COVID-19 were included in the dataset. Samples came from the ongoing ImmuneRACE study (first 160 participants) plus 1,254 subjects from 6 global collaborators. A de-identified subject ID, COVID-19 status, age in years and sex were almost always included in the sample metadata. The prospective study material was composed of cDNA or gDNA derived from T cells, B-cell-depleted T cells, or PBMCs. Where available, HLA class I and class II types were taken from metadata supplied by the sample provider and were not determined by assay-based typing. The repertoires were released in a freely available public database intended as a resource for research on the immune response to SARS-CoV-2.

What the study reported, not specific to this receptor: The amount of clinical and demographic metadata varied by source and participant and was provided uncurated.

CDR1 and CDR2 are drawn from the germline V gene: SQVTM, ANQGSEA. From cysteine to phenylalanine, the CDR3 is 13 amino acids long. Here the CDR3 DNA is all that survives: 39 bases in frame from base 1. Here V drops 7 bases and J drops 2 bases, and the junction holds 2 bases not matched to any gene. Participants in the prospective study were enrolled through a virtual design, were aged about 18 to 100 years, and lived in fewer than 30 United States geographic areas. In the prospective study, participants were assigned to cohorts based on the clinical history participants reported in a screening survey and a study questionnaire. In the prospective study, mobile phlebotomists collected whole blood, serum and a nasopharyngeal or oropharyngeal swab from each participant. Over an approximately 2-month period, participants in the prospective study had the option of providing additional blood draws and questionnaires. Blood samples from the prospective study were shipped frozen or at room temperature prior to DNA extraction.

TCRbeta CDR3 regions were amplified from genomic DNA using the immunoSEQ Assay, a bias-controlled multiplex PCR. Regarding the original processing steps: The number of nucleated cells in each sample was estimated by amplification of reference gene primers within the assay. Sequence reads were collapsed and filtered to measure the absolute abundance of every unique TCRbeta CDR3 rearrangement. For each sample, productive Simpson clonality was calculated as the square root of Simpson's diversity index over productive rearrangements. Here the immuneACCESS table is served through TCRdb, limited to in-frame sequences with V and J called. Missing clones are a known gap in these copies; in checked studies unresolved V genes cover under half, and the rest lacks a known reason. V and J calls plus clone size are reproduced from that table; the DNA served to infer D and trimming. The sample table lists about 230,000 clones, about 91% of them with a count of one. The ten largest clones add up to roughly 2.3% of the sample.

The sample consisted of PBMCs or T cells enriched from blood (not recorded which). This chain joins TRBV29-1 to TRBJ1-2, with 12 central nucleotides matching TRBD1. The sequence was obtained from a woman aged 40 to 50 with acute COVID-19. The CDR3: CSGGQGANYGYTF. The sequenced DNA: TGCAGCGGGGGACAGGGGGCCAACTATGGCTACACCTTC. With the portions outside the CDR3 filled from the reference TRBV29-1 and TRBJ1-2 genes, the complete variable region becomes SAVISQKPSRDICQRGTSLTIQCQVDSQVTMMFWYRQQPGQSLTLIATANQGSEATYESGFVIDKFPISRPNLTFSTLTVSNMSPEDSSIYLCSGGQGANYGYTFGSGTRLTVV.